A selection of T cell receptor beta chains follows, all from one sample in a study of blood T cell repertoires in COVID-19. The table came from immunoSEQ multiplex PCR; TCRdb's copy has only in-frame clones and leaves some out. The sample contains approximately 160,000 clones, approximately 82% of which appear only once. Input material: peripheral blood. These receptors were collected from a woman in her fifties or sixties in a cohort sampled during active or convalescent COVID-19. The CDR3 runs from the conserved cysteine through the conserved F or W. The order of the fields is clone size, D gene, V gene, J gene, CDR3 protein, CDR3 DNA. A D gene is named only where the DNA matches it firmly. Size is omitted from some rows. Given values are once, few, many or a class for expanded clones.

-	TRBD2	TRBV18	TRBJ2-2	CASSPTSGTYTGELFF	TGTGCCAGCTCACCAACTAGCGGGACATACACCGGGGAGCTGTTTTTT
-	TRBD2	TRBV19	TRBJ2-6	CASHGGANAGANVLTF	TGTGCCAGCCACGGGGGGGCCAATGCTGGGGCCAACGTCCTGACTTTC
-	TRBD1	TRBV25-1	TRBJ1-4	CASSGGPYDRGHRLFF	TGTGCCAGCAGTGGAGGGCCCTACGACAGGGGGCACAGACTGTTTTTT
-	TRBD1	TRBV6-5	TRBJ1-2	CASREGQRGGYTF	TGTGCCAGCAGGGAGGGACAGCGGGGGGGCTACACCTTC
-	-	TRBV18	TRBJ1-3	CASSPAGAGNTIYF	TGTGCCAGCTCACCAGCCGGAGCTGGAAACACCATATATTTT
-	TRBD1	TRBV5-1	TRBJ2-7	CASSWDRGTEQYF	TGCGCCAGCTCCTGGGACAGGGGAACCGAGCAGTACTTC
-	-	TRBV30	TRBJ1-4	CACTRGTNEKLFF	TGTGCCTGCACCCGAGGAACTAATGAAAAACTGTTTTTT
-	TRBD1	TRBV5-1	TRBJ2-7	CASSRTGGGEQYF	TGCGCCAGCAGTAGGACAGGGGGAGGCGAGCAGTACTTC
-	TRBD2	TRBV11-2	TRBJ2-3	CASSLGPTSGSTDTQYF	TGTGCCAGCAGCTTAGGACCCACTAGCGGGTCCACAGATACGCAGTATTTT
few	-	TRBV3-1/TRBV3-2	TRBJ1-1	CASSQGHVGPEAFF	TGTGCCAGCAGCCAAGGGCACGTGGGGCCTGAAGCTTTCTTT
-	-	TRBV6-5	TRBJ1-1	CASSYARAPRTEAFF	TGTGCCAGCAGTTATGCCAGGGCGCCGAGGACTGAAGCTTTCTTT
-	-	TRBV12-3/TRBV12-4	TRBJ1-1	CASSLGAGSEAFF	TGTGCCAGCAGTTTAGGGGCAGGTTCTGAAGCTTTCTTT
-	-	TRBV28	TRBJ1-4	CASTPAAGLGPIATNEKLFF	TGTGCCAGCACTCCCGCCGCAGGGTTGGGGCCCATTGCAACTAATGAAAAACTGTTTTTT
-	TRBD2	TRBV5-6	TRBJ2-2	CASSWTSGGGTGELFF	TGTGCCAGCAGCTGGACAAGCGGGGGTGGGACCGGGGAGCTGTTTTTT
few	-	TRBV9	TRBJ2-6	CASNPGGPSGANVLTF	TGTGCCAGCAATCCCGGGGGACCCTCTGGGGCCAACGTCCTGACTTTC
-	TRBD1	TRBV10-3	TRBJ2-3	CAISTGSTDTQYF	TGTGCCATCTCGACAGGGTCCACAGATACGCAGTATTTT
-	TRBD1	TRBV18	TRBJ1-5	CASSGDRGYGNQPQHF	TGTGCCAGCTCGGGGGACAGGGGGTATGGCAATCAGCCCCAGCATTTT
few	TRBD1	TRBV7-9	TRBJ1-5	CASSPQGRNQPQHF	TGTGCCAGCAGCCCACAGGGGCGCAATCAGCCCCAGCATTTT
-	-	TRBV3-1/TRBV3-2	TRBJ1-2	CASSQDHFQGVYGYTF	TGTGCCAGCAGCCAAGATCATTTCCAGGGTGTATATGGCTACACCTTC
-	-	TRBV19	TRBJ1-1	CASIGWTVVNTEAFF	TGTGCCAGTATTGGGTGGACAGTAGTGAACACTGAAGCTTTCTTT
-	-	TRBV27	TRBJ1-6	CASSLSHPGGPASPLHF	TGTGCCAGCAGTTTATCCCATCCGGGAGGGCCGGCATCACCCCTCCACTTT
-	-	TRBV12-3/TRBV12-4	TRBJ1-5	CASSLGGQPQHF	TGTGCCAGCAGTTTGGGGGGGCAGCCCCAGCATTTT
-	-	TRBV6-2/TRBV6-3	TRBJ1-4	CASSRTPGDLREKLFF	TGTGCCAGCAGTCGGACCCCGGGGGACCTTCGGGAAAAACTGTTTTTT
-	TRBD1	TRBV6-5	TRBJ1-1	CASSGQGRDTEAFF	TGTGCCAGCAGCGGACAGGGAAGAGATACTGAAGCTTTCTTT
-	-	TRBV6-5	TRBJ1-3	CASRSGFSGNTIYF	TGTGCCAGCAGATCAGGGTTTTCTGGAAACACCATATATTTT
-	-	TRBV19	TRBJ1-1	CASTGRRMNTEAFF	TGTGCCAGTACGGGAAGACGGATGAACACTGAAGCTTTCTTT
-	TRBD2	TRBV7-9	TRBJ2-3	CASSLTAGGADTQYF	TGTGCCAGCAGCTTAACTGCGGGGGGAGCAGATACGCAGTATTTT
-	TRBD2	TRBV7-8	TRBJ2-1	CASSLQLGAGPYNEQFF	TGTGCCAGCAGCTTACAACTTGGAGCGGGGCCCTACAATGAGCAGTTCTTC
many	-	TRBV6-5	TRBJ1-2	CASSYRGQGYTF	TGTGCCAGCAGTTACAGGGGCCAAGGCTACACCTTC
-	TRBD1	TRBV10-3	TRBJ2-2	CAISAGQGVGTGELFF	TGTGCCATCAGCGCCGGCCAGGGGGTTGGCACCGGGGAGCTGTTTTTT
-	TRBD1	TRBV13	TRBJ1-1	CASSSFQGAAEAFF	TGTGCCAGCAGCTCATTTCAGGGGGCGGCTGAAGCTTTCTTT
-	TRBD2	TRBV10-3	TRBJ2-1	CAISNSGGAGNEQFF	TGTGCCATCAGCAATAGCGGGGGGGCTGGCAATGAGCAGTTCTTC
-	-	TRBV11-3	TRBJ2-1	CASSPGTNYNEQFF	TGTGCCAGCAGCCCCGGGACAAATTACAATGAGCAGTTCTTC
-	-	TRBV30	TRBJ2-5	CAWSVGKGFQETQYF	TGTGCCTGGAGTGTCGGCAAGGGGTTCCAAGAGACCCAGTACTTC
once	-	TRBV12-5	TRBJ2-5	CASGLGLEETQYF	TGTGCTAGTGGTTTGGGGTTGGAGGAGACCCAGTACTTC
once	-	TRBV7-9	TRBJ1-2	CASSAYREGHGYTF	TGTGCCAGCAGCGCTTACAGGGAAGGTCATGGCTACACCTTC
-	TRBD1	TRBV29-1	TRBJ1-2	CSVELGQGAGGYTF	TGCAGCGTTGAGTTGGGACAGGGGGCCGGCGGCTACACCTTC
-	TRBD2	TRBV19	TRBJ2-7	CASSIEGGVYEQYF	TGTGCCAGTAGTATAGAGGGAGGGGTCTACGAGCAGTACTTC
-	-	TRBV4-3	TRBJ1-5	CASSQTPAGGNQPQHF	TGCGCCAGCAGCCAAACTCCGGCTGGAGGCAATCAGCCCCAGCATTTT
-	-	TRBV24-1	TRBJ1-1	CATRKTGDTEAFF	TGTGCCACCAGAAAAACAGGAGACACTGAAGCTTTCTTT
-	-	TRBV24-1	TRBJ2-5	CATRKAFQETQYF	TGTGCCACCAGAAAAGCGTTCCAAGAGACCCAGTACTTC
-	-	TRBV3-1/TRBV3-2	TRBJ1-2	CASSQADTSYGYTF	TGTGCCAGCAGCCAAGCAGACACCTCCTATGGCTACACCTTC
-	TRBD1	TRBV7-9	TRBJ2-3	CASSTRTGVADTQYF	TGTGCCAGCAGCACCCGGACAGGGGTGGCAGATACGCAGTATTTT
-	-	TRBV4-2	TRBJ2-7	CASSQSWSAYEQYF	TGTGCCAGCAGCCAAAGCTGGTCCGCCTACGAGCAGTACTTC
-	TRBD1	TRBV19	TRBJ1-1	CASSAPDRMNTEAFF	TGTGCCAGTAGTGCCCCGGACAGGATGAACACTGAAGCTTTCTTT
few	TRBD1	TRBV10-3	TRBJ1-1	CAISTGEETEAFF	TGTGCCATCAGTACAGGGGAAGAGACTGAAGCTTTCTTT
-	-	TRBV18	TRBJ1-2	CASSPGLGETGGYTF	TGTGCCAGCTCACCGGGATTGGGAGAGACAGGAGGCTACACCTTC
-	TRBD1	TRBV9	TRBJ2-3	CASSAPGQGGADTQYF	TGTGCCAGCAGCGCCCCGGGACAGGGCGGGGCAGATACGCAGTATTTT
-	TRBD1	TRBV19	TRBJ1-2	CASSRTGAASYGYTF	TGTGCCAGTTCCCGGACAGGGGCCGCTTCCTATGGCTACACCTTC
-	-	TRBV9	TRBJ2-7	CASSVGGAGGHEQYF	TGTGCCAGCAGCGTAGGAGGGGCCGGGGGTCACGAGCAGTACTTC
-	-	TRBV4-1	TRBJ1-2	CASSQDLGGRIIAYGYTF	TGCGCCAGCAGCCAAGATCTAGGTGGCCGGATTATAGCCTATGGCTACACCTTC
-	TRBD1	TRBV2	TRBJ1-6	CASSRTGNNSPLHF	TGTGCCAGCAGTAGGACAGGGAATAATTCACCCCTCCACTTT
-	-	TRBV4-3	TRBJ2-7	CASSHGQGEQYF	TGCGCCAGCAGCCACGGCCAGGGCGAGCAGTACTTC
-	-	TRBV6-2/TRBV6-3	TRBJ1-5	CASSYFGGGEPQHF	TGTGCCAGCAGTTACTTCGGAGGAGGGGAGCCCCAGCATTTT
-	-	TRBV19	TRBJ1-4	CASSPYRVNEKLFF	TGTGCCAGTAGCCCCTACAGGGTAAATGAAAAACTGTTTTTT